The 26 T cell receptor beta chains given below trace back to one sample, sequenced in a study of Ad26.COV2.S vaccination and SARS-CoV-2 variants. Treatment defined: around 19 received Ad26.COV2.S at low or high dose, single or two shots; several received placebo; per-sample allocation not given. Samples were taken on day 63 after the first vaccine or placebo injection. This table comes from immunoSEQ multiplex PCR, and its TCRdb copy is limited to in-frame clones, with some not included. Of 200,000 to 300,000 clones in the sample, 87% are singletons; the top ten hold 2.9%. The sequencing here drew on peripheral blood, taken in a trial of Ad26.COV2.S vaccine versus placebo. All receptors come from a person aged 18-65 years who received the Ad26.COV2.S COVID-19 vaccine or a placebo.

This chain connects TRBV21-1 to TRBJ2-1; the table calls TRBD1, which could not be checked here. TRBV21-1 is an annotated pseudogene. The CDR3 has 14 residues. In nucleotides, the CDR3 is TGTGCCAGCAGCAAAAGGGACAGCCCTCTGGGGAAGTTCTTC. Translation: CASSKRDSPLGKFF.

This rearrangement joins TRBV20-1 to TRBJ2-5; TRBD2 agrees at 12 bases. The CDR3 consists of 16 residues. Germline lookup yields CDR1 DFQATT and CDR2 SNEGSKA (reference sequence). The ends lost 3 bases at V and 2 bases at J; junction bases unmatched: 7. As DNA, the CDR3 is TGCAGTGCTAGTATCCTAGCGGGAGGGGAGCAAGAGACCCAGTACTTC. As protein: CSASILAGGEQETQYF.

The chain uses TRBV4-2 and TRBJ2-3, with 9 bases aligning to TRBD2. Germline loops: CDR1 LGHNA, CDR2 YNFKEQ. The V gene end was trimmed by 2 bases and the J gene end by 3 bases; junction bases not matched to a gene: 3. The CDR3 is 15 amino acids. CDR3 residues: CASSQLAGRTDTQYF. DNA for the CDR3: TGTGCCAGCAGCCAACTAGCGGGACGGACAGATACGCAGTATTTT.

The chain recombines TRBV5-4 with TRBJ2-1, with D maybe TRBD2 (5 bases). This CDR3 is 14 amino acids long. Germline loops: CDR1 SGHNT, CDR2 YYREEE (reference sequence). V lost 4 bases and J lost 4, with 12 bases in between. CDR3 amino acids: CASSPSGVYNEQFF. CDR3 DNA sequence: TGTGCCAGCAGCCCCTCCGGGGTGTACAATGAGCAGTTCTTC.

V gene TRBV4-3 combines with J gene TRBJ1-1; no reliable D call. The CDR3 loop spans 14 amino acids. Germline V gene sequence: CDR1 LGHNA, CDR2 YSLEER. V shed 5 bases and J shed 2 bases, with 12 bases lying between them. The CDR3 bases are TGCGCCAGCAGCGTCAGAGGAAGAAACACTGAAGCTTTCTTT. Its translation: CASSVRGRNTEAFF.

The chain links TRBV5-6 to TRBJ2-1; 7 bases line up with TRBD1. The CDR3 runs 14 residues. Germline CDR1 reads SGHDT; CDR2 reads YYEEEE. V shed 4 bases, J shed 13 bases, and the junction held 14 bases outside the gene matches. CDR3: CASSRRDRSVGQFF. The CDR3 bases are TGTGCCAGCAGCCGAAGGGACAGATCTGTCGGCCAGTTCTTC.

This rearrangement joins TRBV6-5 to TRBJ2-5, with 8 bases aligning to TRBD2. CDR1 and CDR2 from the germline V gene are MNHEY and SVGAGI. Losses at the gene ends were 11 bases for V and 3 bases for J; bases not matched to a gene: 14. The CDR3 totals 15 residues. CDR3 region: CAYSRASGSEETQYF. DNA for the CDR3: TGTGCCTATTCCCGGGCTAGCGGGTCAGAAGAGACCCAGTACTTC.

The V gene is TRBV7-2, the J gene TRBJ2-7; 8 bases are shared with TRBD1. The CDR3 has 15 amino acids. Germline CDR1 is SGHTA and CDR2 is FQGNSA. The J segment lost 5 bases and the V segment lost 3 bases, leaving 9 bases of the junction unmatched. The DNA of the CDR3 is TGTGCCAGCAGCTTTAAACAGGGGGGCCCCAACGAGCAGTACTTC. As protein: CASSFKQGGPNEQYF. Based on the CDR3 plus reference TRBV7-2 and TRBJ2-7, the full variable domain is GAGVSQSPSNKVTEKGKDVELRCDPISGHTALYWYRQSLGQGLEFLIYFQGNSAPDKSGLPSDRFSAERTGGSVSTLTIQRTQQEDSAVYLCASSFKQGGPNEQYFGPGTRLTVT.

Here the CDR3 reads CASSQESMTSNEQFF. As DNA, the CDR3 is TGCGCCAGCAGCCAAGAATCGATGACTAGCAATGAGCAGTTCTTC. The rearrangement uses TRBV4-1 and TRBJ2-1; the D gene is possibly TRBD2 (6 bases). Germline V gives CDR1 MGHRA, CDR2 YSYEKL. V gave up 0 bases and J gave up 6 bases, with 12 bases separating them. The CDR3 has 15 residues.

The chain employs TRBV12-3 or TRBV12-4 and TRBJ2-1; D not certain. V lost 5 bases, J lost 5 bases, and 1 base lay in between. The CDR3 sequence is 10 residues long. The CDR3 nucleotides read TGTGCCAGCAGTCACAATGAGCAGTTCTTC. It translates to CASSHNEQFF.

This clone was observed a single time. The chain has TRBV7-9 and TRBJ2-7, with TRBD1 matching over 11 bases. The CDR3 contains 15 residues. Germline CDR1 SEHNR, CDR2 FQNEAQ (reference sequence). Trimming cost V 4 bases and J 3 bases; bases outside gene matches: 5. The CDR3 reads CASSSSGTGGYEQYF. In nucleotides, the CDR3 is TGTGCCAGCAGCTCTTCCGGGACAGGGGGCTACGAGCAGTACTTC. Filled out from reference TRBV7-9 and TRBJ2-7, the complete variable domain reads DTGVSQNPRHKITKRGQNVTFRCDPISEHNRLYWYRQTLGQGPEFLTYFQNEAQLEKSRLLSDRFSAERPKGSFSTLEIQRTEQGDSAMYLCASSSSGTGGYEQYFGPGTRLTVT.

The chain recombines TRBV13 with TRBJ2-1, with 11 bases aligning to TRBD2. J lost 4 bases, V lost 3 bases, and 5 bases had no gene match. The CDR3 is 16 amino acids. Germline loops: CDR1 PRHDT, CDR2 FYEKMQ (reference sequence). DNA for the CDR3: TGTGCCAGCAGCTTTTTTAGCGGGGGGGCTTACAATGAGCAGTTCTTC. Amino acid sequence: CASSFFSGGAYNEQFF.

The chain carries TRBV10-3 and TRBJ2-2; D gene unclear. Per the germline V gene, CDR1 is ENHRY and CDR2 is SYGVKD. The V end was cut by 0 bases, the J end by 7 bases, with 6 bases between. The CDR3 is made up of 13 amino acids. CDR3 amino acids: CAISESEYGELFF. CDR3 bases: TGTGCCATCAGTGAGTCGGAGTACGGGGAGCTGTTTTTT.

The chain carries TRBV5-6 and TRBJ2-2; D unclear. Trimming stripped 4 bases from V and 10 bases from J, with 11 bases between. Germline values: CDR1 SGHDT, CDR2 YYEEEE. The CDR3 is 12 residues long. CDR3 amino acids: CASSLDVKELFF. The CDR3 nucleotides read TGTGCCAGCAGCCTGGACGTTAAGGAGCTGTTTTTT.

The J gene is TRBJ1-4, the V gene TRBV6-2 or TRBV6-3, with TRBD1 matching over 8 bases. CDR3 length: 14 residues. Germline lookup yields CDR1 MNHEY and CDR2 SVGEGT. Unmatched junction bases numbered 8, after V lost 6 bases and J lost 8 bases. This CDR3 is CASSEDRVHEKLFF. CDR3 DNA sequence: TGTGCCAGCAGCGAGGACAGGGTACACGAAAAACTGTTTTTT.

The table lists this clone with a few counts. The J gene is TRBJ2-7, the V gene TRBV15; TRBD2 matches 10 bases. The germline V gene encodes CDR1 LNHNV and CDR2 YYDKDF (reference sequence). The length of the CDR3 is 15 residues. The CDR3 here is CATSRGLAGAYGQYV. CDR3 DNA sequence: TGTGCCACCAGCAGAGGGCTAGCGGGAGCTTACGGGCAGTACGTC.

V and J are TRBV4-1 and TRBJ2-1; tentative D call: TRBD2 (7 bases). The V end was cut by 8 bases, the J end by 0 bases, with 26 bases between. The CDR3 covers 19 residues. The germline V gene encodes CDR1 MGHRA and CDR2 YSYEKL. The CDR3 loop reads CASRSGGGAGASSYNEQFF. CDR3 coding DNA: TGCGCCAGCCGAAGCGGAGGAGGTGCGGGGGCGAGCTCCTACAATGAGCAGTTCTTC.

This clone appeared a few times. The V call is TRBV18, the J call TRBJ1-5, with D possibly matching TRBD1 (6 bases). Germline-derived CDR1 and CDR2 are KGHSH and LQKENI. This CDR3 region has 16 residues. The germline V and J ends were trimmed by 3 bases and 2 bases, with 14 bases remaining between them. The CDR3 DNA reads TGTGCCAGCTCACCTTCTATACAGGGTGGCAATCAGCCCCAGCATTTT. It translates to CASSPSIQGGNQPQHF.

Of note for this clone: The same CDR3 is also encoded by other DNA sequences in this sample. CDR3 sequence (DNA): TGTGCCAGCAGCGTCGGACTAGCGGGAGTCGCAGATACGCAGTATTTT. Translating it yields CASSVGLAGVADTQYF. V usage is TRBV9 and J usage is TRBJ2-3; 13 bases align to TRBD2. The V segment lost 2 bases and the J segment 4 bases; nucleotides outside the gene matches: 4. CDR1 and CDR2 from the germline V gene are SGDLS and YYNGEE. This CDR3 is built from 16 residues.

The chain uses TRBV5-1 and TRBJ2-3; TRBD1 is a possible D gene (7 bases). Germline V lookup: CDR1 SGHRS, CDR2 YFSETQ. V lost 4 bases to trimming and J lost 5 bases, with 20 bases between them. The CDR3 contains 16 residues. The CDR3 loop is CASSLGTVPGGDTQYF. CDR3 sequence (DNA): TGCGCCAGCAGCCTCGGGACAGTTCCCGGGGGAGATACGCAGTATTTT.

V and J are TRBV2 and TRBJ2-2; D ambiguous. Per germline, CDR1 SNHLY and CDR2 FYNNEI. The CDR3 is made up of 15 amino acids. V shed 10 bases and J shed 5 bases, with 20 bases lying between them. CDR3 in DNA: TGTGCCATTCCCCGGGTCGACCCCAAAACCGGGGAGCTGTTTTTT. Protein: CAIPRVDPKTGELFF.

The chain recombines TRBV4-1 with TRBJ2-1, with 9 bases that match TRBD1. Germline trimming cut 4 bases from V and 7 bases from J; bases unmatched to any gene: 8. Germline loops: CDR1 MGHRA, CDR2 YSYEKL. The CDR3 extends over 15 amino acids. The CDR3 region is CASSLTGTGRNEQFF. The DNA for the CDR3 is TGCGCCAGCAGCCTCACCGGGACAGGGAGGAATGAGCAGTTCTTC.

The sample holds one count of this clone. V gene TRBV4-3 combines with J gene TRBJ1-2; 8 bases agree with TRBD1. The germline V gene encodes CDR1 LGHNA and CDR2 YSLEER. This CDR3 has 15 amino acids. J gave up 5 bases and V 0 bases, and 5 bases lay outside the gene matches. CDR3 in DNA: TGCGCCAGCAGCCAAGAGGACAGGGAAAGGTATGGCTACACCTTC. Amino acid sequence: CASSQEDRERYGYTF.

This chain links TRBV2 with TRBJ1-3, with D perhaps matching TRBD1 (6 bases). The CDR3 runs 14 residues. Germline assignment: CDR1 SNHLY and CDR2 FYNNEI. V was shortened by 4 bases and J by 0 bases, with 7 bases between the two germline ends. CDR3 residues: CASSAQGSGNTIYF. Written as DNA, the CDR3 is TGTGCCAGCAGTGCACAGGGCTCTGGAAACACCATATATTTT.

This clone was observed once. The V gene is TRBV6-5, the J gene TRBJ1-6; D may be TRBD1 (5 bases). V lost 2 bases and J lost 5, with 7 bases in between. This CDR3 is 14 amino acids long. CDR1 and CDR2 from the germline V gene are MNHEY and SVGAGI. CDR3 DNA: TGTGCCAGCAGTTACCGGGGGGATAATTCACCCCTCCACTTT. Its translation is CASSYRGDNSPLHF.

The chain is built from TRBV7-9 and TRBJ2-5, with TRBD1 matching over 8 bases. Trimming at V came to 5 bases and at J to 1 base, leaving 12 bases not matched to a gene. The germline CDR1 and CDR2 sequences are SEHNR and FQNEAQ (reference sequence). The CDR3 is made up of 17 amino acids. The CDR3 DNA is TGTGCCAGCAGCCCAGAGCGGACAGGGTACCCCCAAGAGACCCAGTACTTC. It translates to CASSPERTGYPQETQYF.